These T cell receptor beta chains were read from a single sample in a study of cytomegalovirus exposure and HLA in healthy donors. Sequencing was performed with immunoSEQ multiplex PCR; in TCRdb, only in-frame clones are kept and a portion is missing. The repertoire consists of 75,000 to 100,000 clones, with roughly three quarters occurring once and the leading ten covering 15% to 20%. Sequencing was performed on PBMCs. These receptors came from a woman aged 60-70 years in good health and CMV-seropositive. The CDR3 runs from the conserved cysteine through the conserved F or W. Fields, in order: V gene, clone size, D gene, J gene, CDR3 protein, CDR3 DNA. The D gene is left open where the match is weak. Not all rows give a size; the values are once, few, many and, for expanded clones, a class.

V: TRBV4-1; size: .; D: TRBD2; J: TRBJ2-1; CDR3: CASSQDGLAGGKYNEQFF; DNA: TGCGCCAGCAGCCAAGATGGACTAGCGGGAGGGAAGTACAATGAGCAGTTCTTC
V: TRBV6-1; size: .; D: .; J: TRBJ2-3; CDR3: CASSERGGSTDTQYF; DNA: TGTGCCAGCAGTGAAAGGGGGGGTAGCACAGATACGCAGTATTTT
V: TRBV9; size: .; D: TRBD1; J: TRBJ1-1; CDR3: CASSARGQGGKGTEAFF; DNA: TGTGCCAGCAGCGCCCGAGGACAGGGAGGAAAGGGCACTGAAGCTTTCTTT
V: TRBV6-6; size: .; D: TRBD2; J: TRBJ2-7; CDR3: CASRELARAYEQYF; DNA: TGTGCCAGCAGGGAACTAGCGCGGGCCTACGAGCAGTACTTC
V: TRBV18; size: .; D: .; J: TRBJ2-5; CDR3: CASSLTTGVGGETQYF; DNA: TGTGCCAGCTCACTAACCACGGGTGTAGGTGGAGAGACCCAGTACTTC
V: TRBV28; size: once; D: .; J: TRBJ2-7; CDR3: CASSEKTGYEQYF; DNA: TGTGCCAGCAGTGAGAAAACAGGTTACGAGCAGTACTTC
V: TRBV6-6; size: .; D: .; J: TRBJ1-2; CDR3: CASSLTVYYGYTF; DNA: TGTGCCAGCAGTTTGACAGTGTACTATGGCTACACCTTC
V: TRBV27; size: .; D: .; J: TRBJ1-2; CDR3: CASSFGRDYGYTF; DNA: TGTGCCAGCAGTTTCGGCAGGGACTATGGCTACACCTTC
V: TRBV6-1; size: .; D: TRBD1; J: TRBJ1-4; CDR3: CASRKTGAEKLFF; DNA: TGTGCCAGCAGGAAGACAGGGGCGGAAAAACTGTTTTTT
V: TRBV2; size: once; D: .; J: TRBJ2-7; CDR3: CASSKEPGQPYEQYF; DNA: TGTGCCAGCAGTAAAGAGCCGGGACAACCCTACGAGCAGTACTTC
V: TRBV5-1; size: few; D: .; J: TRBJ1-1; CDR3: CASSLFPGNTEAFF; DNA: TGCGCCAGCAGCTTGTTTCCAGGGAACACTGAAGCTTTCTTT
V: TRBV5-1; size: .; D: TRBD2; J: TRBJ2-1; CDR3: CASSLVLAGANEQFF; DNA: TGCGCCAGCAGCTTGGTACTAGCGGGAGCCAATGAGCAGTTCTTC
V: TRBV28; size: .; D: .; J: TRBJ2-6; CDR3: CASGRVSGANVLTF; DNA: TGTGCCAGCGGGCGGGTCTCTGGGGCCAACGTCCTGACTTTC
V: TRBV27; size: .; D: TRBD2; J: TRBJ2-1; CDR3: CASSSRTSGFLKANEQFF; DNA: TGTGCCAGCAGTTCGCGGACTAGCGGGTTCCTCAAGGCCAATGAGCAGTTCTTC
V: TRBV7-9; size: few; D: .; J: TRBJ2-6; CDR3: CASSQAGEDGANVLTF; DNA: TGTGCCAGCAGCCAGGCCGGGGAGGATGGGGCCAACGTCCTGACTTTC
V: TRBV18; size: once; D: TRBD1; J: TRBJ1-1; CDR3: CASSPYGTDNTEAFF; DNA: TGTGCCAGCTCACCGTATGGGACAGATAACACTGAAGCTTTCTTT
V: TRBV28; size: .; D: TRBD1; J: TRBJ2-7; CDR3: CASRPGQGSYEQYF; DNA: TGTGCCAGCAGGCCCGGACAGGGATCCTACGAGCAGTACTTC
V: TRBV7-2; size: .; D: .; J: TRBJ2-7; CDR3: CASSSVYEQYF; DNA: TGTGCCAGCAGCTCCGTCTACGAGCAGTACTTC
V: TRBV2; size: .; D: TRBD1; J: TRBJ2-2; CDR3: CASSDVGTGGTELFF; DNA: TGTGCCAGCAGTGACGTTGGGACAGGGGGAACAGAGCTGTTTTTT
V: TRBV7-9; size: .; D: TRBD2; J: TRBJ2-7; CDR3: CASSSTDPGLAFEQYF; DNA: TGTGCCAGCAGCTCGACAGACCCGGGACTAGCGTTCGAGCAGTACTTC
V: TRBV19; size: .; D: TRBD1; J: TRBJ2-7; CDR3: CASRPLDREGGEQYF; DNA: TGTGCCAGTAGACCCTTGGACAGGGAAGGCGGCGAGCAGTACTTC
V: TRBV7-8; size: once; D: .; J: TRBJ1-1; CDR3: CASSLARTSNTEAFF; DNA: TGTGCCAGCAGCTTAGCCAGGACATCGAACACTGAAGCTTTCTTT
V: TRBV5-4; size: few; D: TRBD1; J: TRBJ1-2; CDR3: CASSSGTANTYGYTF; DNA: TGTGCCAGCAGCTCCGGGACAGCTAATACCTATGGCTACACCTTC
V: TRBV6-1; size: .; D: .; J: TRBJ2-1; CDR3: CASSGRNEQFF; DNA: TGTGCCAGCAGTGGCAGGAATGAGCAGTTCTTC
V: TRBV6-6; size: .; D: TRBD2; J: TRBJ2-3; CDR3: CASSGSGTRTDTQYF; DNA: TGTGCCAGCAGTGGTAGCGGGACACGGACAGATACGCAGTATTTT
V: TRBV5-5; size: .; D: TRBD1; J: TRBJ2-7; CDR3: CASSLSGQGYEQYF; DNA: TGTGCCAGCAGCTTGTCGGGACAGGGGTACGAGCAGTACTTC
V: TRBV4-1; size: few; D: .; J: TRBJ1-3; CDR3: CASSQVGGSGGNTIYF; DNA: TGCGCCAGCAGCCAAGTTGGCGGGTCGGGTGGAAACACCATATATTTT
V: TRBV6-6; size: .; D: TRBD2; J: TRBJ2-7; CDR3: CASSPGLAGGPHEQYF; DNA: TGTGCCAGCAGTCCGGGACTAGCGGGAGGGCCCCACGAGCAGTACTTC
V: TRBV29-1; size: .; D: TRBD1; J: TRBJ2-7; CDR3: CSVGGDRSYEQYF; DNA: TGCAGCGTTGGGGGGGACAGGTCCTACGAGCAGTACTTC
V: TRBV27; size: .; D: TRBD1; J: TRBJ2-6; CDR3: CASSFRDRGLGANVLTF; DNA: TGTGCCAGCAGTTTCCGGGACAGGGGGCTTGGGGCCAACGTCCTGACTTTC
V: TRBV6-5; size: .; D: TRBD2; J: TRBJ2-5; CDR3: CASTRLAGETQYF; DNA: TGTGCCAGCACCAGACTAGCGGGAGAGACCCAGTACTTC
V: TRBV5-1; size: .; D: TRBD1; J: TRBJ2-5; CDR3: CASSWGTAKETQYF; DNA: TGCGCCAGCAGCTGGGGGACAGCTAAAGAGACCCAGTACTTC
V: TRBV29-1; size: .; D: TRBD1; J: TRBJ1-2; CDR3: CSVGVGQGKRHYGYTF; DNA: TGCAGCGTTGGGGTGGGACAGGGGAAACGTCACTATGGCTACACCTTC
V: TRBV9; size: .; D: .; J: TRBJ1-2; CDR3: CASSLSEYGYQGYTF; DNA: TGTGCCAGCAGCTTAAGTGAGTACGGGTACCAAGGCTACACCTTC
V: TRBV2; size: .; D: TRBD2; J: TRBJ2-6; CDR3: CASRVNLGLAVFSGANVLTF; DNA: TGTGCCAGCAGAGTTAATCTAGGGCTAGCGGTATTCTCTGGGGCCAACGTCCTGACTTTC
V: TRBV5-1; size: .; D: TRBD1; J: TRBJ1-2; CDR3: CASSLQGANYGYTF; DNA: TGCGCCAGCAGCTTACAGGGGGCTAACTATGGCTACACCTTC
V: TRBV5-6; size: .; D: .; J: TRBJ2-1; CDR3: CASSLVGGNEQFF; DNA: TGTGCCAGCAGCTTGGTAGGGGGCAATGAGCAGTTCTTC